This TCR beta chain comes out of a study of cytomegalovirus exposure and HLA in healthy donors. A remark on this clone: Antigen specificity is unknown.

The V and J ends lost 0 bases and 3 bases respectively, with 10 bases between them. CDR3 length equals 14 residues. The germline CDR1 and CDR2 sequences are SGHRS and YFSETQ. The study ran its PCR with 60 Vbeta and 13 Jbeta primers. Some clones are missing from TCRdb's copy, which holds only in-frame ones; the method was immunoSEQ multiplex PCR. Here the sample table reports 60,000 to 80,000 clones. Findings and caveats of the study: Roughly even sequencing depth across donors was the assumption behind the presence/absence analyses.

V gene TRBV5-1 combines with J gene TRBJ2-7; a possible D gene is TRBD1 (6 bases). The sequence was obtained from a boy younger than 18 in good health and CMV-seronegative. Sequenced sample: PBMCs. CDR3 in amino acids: CASSLVGTNYEQYF. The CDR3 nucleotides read TGCGCCAGCAGCTTGGTCGGGACAAACTACGAGCAGTACTTC. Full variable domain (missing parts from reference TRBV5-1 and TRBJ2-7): KAGVTQTPRYLIKTRGQQVTLSCSPISGHRSVSWYQQTPGQGLQFLFEYFSETQRNKGNFPGRFSGRQFSNSRSEMNVSTLELGDSALYLCASSLVGTNYEQYFGPGTRLTVT.